These 17 T cell receptor beta chains share one sample of origin, sequenced in a study of shared clonotypes between healthy human individuals. The table came from immunoSEQ multiplex PCR; TCRdb's copy has only in-frame clones and leaves some out. The table includes 2 million to 3 million clones, roughly 93% detected once. The material sequenced was naive CD4+ T cells from PBMCs. Indicated subset: CD45RA+ positively selected. These receptors came from a man between 18 and 29 years old in good health. Some clones in this sample may be carry-over from other donors' samples.

The chain combines TRBV6-5 with TRBJ2-1; 11 positions match TRBD2. The J segment lost 4 bases and the V segment lost 4 bases, leaving 6 bases of the junction unmatched. Germline V gene data show CDR1 as MNHEY and CDR2 as SVGAGI. The CDR3 sequence is 16 residues long. The CDR3 sequence: CASSSLTSGTYNEQFF. The CDR3 DNA sequence: TGTGCCAGCAGTTCGCTGACTAGCGGGACATACAATGAGCAGTTCTTC.

The genes are TRBV25-1 and TRBJ2-7; 8 nucleotides align to TRBD1. The CDR3 loop spans 16 amino acids. With 5 bases clipped from V and 2 bases from J, the junction kept 11 bases outside the gene matches. Germline V lookup: CDR1 MGHDK, CDR2 SYGVNS. CDR3: CASSTLRDRLAYEQYF. In DNA form, the CDR3 reads TGTGCCAGCAGTACCCTCCGGGACAGGTTAGCCTACGAGCAGTACTTC.

On this clone: Other DNA sequences from this sample encode an identical CDR3 as well. The chain has TRBV5-1 and TRBJ2-7; the D gene is possibly TRBD1 (6 bases). Germline values: CDR1 SGHRS, CDR2 YFSETQ. V lost 1 base to trimming and J lost 1 base, with 9 bases between them. This CDR3 is built from 14 residues. The chain's CDR3 is CASSLTGNSYEQYF. The DNA for the CDR3 is TGCGCCAGCAGCTTGACAGGGAATTCCTACGAGCAGTACTTC.

This rearrangement joins TRBV7-8 to TRBJ2-7, with D possibly TRBD2 on 6 matching bases. The CDR3 length is 20 residues. The germline V gene has CDR1 SGHVS and CDR2 FQNEAQ. Deletions cut 3 bases from V and 3 bases from J, with 30 bases between. The CDR3 DNA is TGTGCCAGCAGCTTGCGTGGGGGGAACGAGCAGGTTCTAACAGGCTACGAGCAGTACTTC. It specifies CASSLRGGNEQVLTGYEQYF.

This clone has only one observation. CDR3 in amino acids: CASSIGPPSSYEQYF. DNA of the CDR3: TGTGCCAGCAGCATAGGCCCTCCCAGCTCCTACGAGCAGTACTTC. This chain connects TRBV7-3 to TRBJ2-7; D not resolved. There are 15 residues in the CDR3. The V end lost 5 bases, the J end lost 0 bases, and 14 bases lay between the germline ends. Germline CDR1 SGHTA, CDR2 FQGTGA.

On this clone: Other DNA sequences in this sample translate to the same CDR3. The CDR3 reads CASSLGAYNEQFF. For the CDR3, the DNA is TGCGCCAGCAGCTTGGGCGCCTACAATGAGCAGTTCTTC. V usage is TRBV5-1 and J usage is TRBJ2-1; D gene uncertain. CDR1 and CDR2 from the germline V gene are SGHRS and YFSETQ. This CDR3 is 13 amino acids long. The V gene lost 0 bases and the J gene lost 2 bases, with 3 bases spanning the gap.

The chain couples TRBV7-3 to TRBJ2-1; D possibly corresponds to TRBD2 (6 bases). The germline V gene has CDR1 SGHTA and CDR2 FQGTGA. CDR3 size: 15 residues. V gave up 0 bases and J gave up 5 bases, with 11 bases separating them. The CDR3 DNA follows: TGTGCCAGCAGCTTAACCGCGGGGATTAACAATGAGCAGTTCTTC. Its protein product is CASSLTAGINNEQFF.

The chain links TRBV25-1 to TRBJ1-2; 8 bases fit TRBD1. Germline V gene sequence: CDR1 MGHDK, CDR2 SYGVNS. This CDR3 region has 15 residues. V dropped 3 bases and J dropped 3; count of bases not matched to a gene: 6. CDR3: CASSDPGTGDYGYTF. CDR3 bases: TGTGCCAGCAGTGACCCCGGGACAGGCGACTATGGCTACACCTTC.

The chain uses TRBV7-8 and TRBJ2-1; TRBD2 is a possible D gene (6 bases). Between the trimmed V and J ends, which lost 5 bases and 7 bases, there was a span of 9 bases. The V gene's germline CDR1 is SGHVS and CDR2 FQNEAQ. This CDR3 has 12 amino acids. CDR3 loop: CASSKLANEQFF. The CDR3 DNA is TGTGCCAGCAGCAAACTAGCTAATGAGCAGTTCTTC.

V gene TRBV4-3 combines with J gene TRBJ1-5; D is ambiguous. Germline V gives CDR1 LGHNA, CDR2 YSLEER. The V and J ends lost 3 bases and 4 bases respectively, with 10 bases between them. The CDR3 covers 14 residues. The CDR3 bases are TGCGCCAGCAGCCAGTCTGAAGGGAATCAGCCCCAGCATTTT. This sequence encodes CASSQSEGNQPQHF.

V is TRBV5-4 and J is TRBJ2-2; a possible D gene is TRBD1 (5 bases). The CDR3 consists of 12 residues. Germline V gives CDR1 SGHNT, CDR2 YYREEE (reference sequence). Trimming shortened V by 6 bases and J by 7 bases, and 10 bases separated the two germline ends. Here the CDR3 reads CASNQGVGELFF. For the CDR3, the DNA is TGTGCCAGCAACCAGGGTGTCGGGGAGCTGTTTTTT.

This chain connects TRBV28 to TRBJ1-3; D is perhaps TRBD1 (5 bases). The germline gives CDR1 MDHEN, CDR2 SYDVKM. V lost 5 bases and J 0 bases, leaving 17 bases between the germline ends. This CDR3 has 17 amino acids. The CDR3 DNA sequence: TGTGCCAGCAGTACGGCCCCCGGGCAGGGCTCTGGAAACACCATATATTTT. As protein: CASSTAPGQGSGNTIYF.

This chain joins TRBV6-5 and TRBJ1-2; D gene unclear. Germline CDR1 reads MNHEY; CDR2 reads SVGAGI. V was shortened by 6 bases and J by 2 bases, with 16 bases between the two germline ends. The CDR3 sequence is 15 residues long. The CDR3 is CASRKRPNSNYGYTF. DNA for the CDR3: TGTGCCAGCAGAAAGAGACCGAATTCAAACTATGGCTACACCTTC.

The CDR3 loop is CASDTTQYF. CDR3 DNA sequence: TGTGCCTCAGATACGACCCAGTACTTC. The rearrangement links TRBV30 to TRBJ2-5; D uncertain. CDR1 and CDR2 (germline): GTSNPN, SVGIG (reference sequence). The CDR3 runs 9 residues. Trimming shortened V by 7 bases and J by 7 bases, and 7 bases separated the two germline ends.

The CDR3 DNA reads as TGCGCCAGCAGCTTGGCCTCGCAGTCTTTTTGGAATGAGCAGTTCTTC. Translated: CASSLASQSFWNEQFF. The chain recombines TRBV5-1 with TRBJ2-1; D ambiguous. The CDR3 length is 16 residues. CDR1 is SGHRS and CDR2 is YFSETQ in the germline V gene. V shed 0 bases and J shed 7 bases, with 17 bases lying between them.

The J gene is TRBJ2-1, the V gene TRBV5-8; tentatively, D is TRBD2 (6 bases). This CDR3 contains 15 residues. The germline gives CDR1 SGHTS, CDR2 YDEGEE. V gave up 0 bases and J gave up 5 bases, with 12 bases separating them. The CDR3 region has the DNA TGTGCCAGCAGCTTGGCCTTTAGCGGCAACAATGAGCAGTTCTTC. This encodes CASSLAFSGNNEQFF. The variable domain in full, completed from reference TRBV5-8 and TRBJ2-1, reads EAGVTQSPTHLIKTRGQQATLRCSPISGHTSVYWYQQALGLGLQFLLWYDEGEERNRGNFPPRFSGRQFPNYSSELNVNALELEDSALYLCASSLAFSGNNEQFFGPGTRLTVL.

This rearrangement joins TRBV7-2 to TRBJ1-4; D ambiguous. V lost 1 base, J lost 4 bases, and 16 bases lay in between. CDR3 length: 17 amino acids. CDR1 is SGHTA and CDR2 is FQGNSA in the germline V gene. The DNA for the CDR3 is TGTGCCAGCAGCTTAGTTTCGACCGCCATTGGTAATGAAAAACTGTTTTTT. This codes for CASSLVSTAIGNEKLFF.